Shown below are 30 T cell receptor beta chains from a single sample sequenced in a study of cytomegalovirus exposure and HLA in healthy donors. PCR used 60 Vbeta primers and 13 Jbeta primers. TCRdb's copy holds only in-frame clones and misses some; the assay was immunoSEQ multiplex PCR. The sample lists 150,000 to 200,000 clones, about 9.4% occurring once. The material sequenced was PBMCs. These receptors came from a woman aged 25 to 45 in good health and CMV-seropositive.

In its sample, this clone was seen a few times. This chain connects TRBV11-2 to TRBJ2-3; D is perhaps TRBD2 (6 bases). The V gene lost 3 bases and the J gene lost 1 base, with 8 bases spanning the gap. This CDR3 comprises 14 residues. Looked up from germline, CDR1 is SGHAT and CDR2 is FQNNGV. CDR3 nucleotide sequence: TGTGCCAGCAGCTTGCAGCGGGGCACAGATACGCAGTATTTT. It codes for CASSLQRGTDTQYF.

This rearrangement joins TRBV14 to TRBJ2-1; TRBD2 agrees at 12 bases. V lost 3 bases to trimming and J lost 1 base; unmatched junction nucleotides: 1. Per the germline V gene, CDR1 is SGHDN and CDR2 is FVKESK. The CDR3 length is 16 residues. The CDR3 here is CASSHLAGGSYNEQFF. CDR3 coding DNA: TGTGCCAGCAGCCACCTAGCGGGAGGGTCCTACAATGAGCAGTTCTTC.

The chain uses TRBV4-1 and TRBJ2-5; D perhaps matches TRBD2 (5 bases). The V gene lost 2 bases and the J gene lost 2 bases, with 9 bases spanning the gap. The CDR3 sequence is 14 residues long. The germline V gene encodes CDR1 MGHRA and CDR2 YSYEKL. For the CDR3, the DNA is TGCGCCAGCAGCCAACCCCGCGGGCAAGAGACCCAGTACTTC. The encoded protein is CASSQPRGQETQYF.

This sequence joins TRBV29-1 and TRBJ2-7, with a weak D call TRBD1 (5 bases). CDR1 is SQVTM and CDR2 is ANQGSEA in the germline V gene. The germline V and J ends were trimmed by 4 bases and 0 bases, with 7 bases remaining between them. The CDR3 consists of 12 residues. The CDR3 reads CSVVTGSYEQYF. As DNA, the CDR3 is TGCAGCGTTGTTACAGGCTCCTACGAGCAGTACTTC.

This clone has only a few counts. The CDR3 sequence: CASSIVQGNYGYTF. The CDR3 nucleotides read TGTGCCAGTAGCATCGTACAGGGTAACTATGGCTACACCTTC. The rearrangement links TRBV19 to TRBJ1-2; the D gene is possibly TRBD1 (6 bases). CDR3 length equals 14 residues. Trimming took 6 bases from V and 1 from J, leaving 12 bases between them. Germline V gene lookup returns CDR1 LNHDA and CDR2 SQIVND (reference sequence). The full variable domain, with the rest looked up from reference TRBV19 and TRBJ1-2, is DGGITQSPKYLFRKEGQNVTLSCEQNLNHDAMYWYRQDPGQGLRLIYYSQIVNDFQKGDIAEGYSVSREKKESFPLTVTSAQKNPTAFYLCASSIVQGNYGYTFGSGTRLTVV.

The chain recombines TRBV5-6 with TRBJ2-2, with unresolved D. The ends were cut back, 4 bases at V and 3 bases at J, with 16 bases in the middle. The CDR3 contains 16 residues. Germline-derived CDR1 and CDR2 are SGHDT and YYEEEE. The CDR3 bases are TGTGCCAGCAGCCTCCCGGGTCCGCTGTACACCGGGGAGCTGTTTTTT. Its translation: CASSLPGPLYTGELFF. Combining the CDR3 with reference TRBV5-6 and TRBJ2-2 gives the whole variable domain DAGVTQSPTHLIKTRGQQVTLRCSPKSGHDTVSWYQQALGQGPQFIFQYYEEEERQRGNFPDRFSGHQFPNYSSELNVNALLLGDSALYLCASSLPGPLYTGELFFGEGSRLTVL.

The V and J genes are TRBV6-1 and TRBJ2-7; D may be TRBD1 (5 bases). V lost 7 bases, J lost 0 bases, and 10 bases lay in between. The CDR3 is made up of 13 amino acids. Germline lookup yields CDR1 MNHNS and CDR2 SASEGT. Here the CDR3 reads CASIKQGSYEQYF. The CDR3 DNA reads as TGTGCCAGCATTAAGCAGGGCTCCTACGAGCAGTACTTC.

This clone showed up just a few times. The chain joins TRBV19 to TRBJ2-5; 9 nucleotides line up with TRBD1. There are 15 residues in the CDR3. Trimming at V came to 3 bases and at J to 4 bases, leaving 6 bases not matched to a gene. Germline values: CDR1 LNHDA, CDR2 SQIVND (reference sequence). The CDR3 coding sequence is TGTGCCAGTAGTATGGGACAGGGCATTCCAGAGACCCAGTACTTC. It encodes CASSMGQGIPETQYF.

This clone turned up a few times. V usage is TRBV11-2 and J usage is TRBJ1-1; 8 bases agree with TRBD1. The junction had 6 bases not matched to a gene; V was cut back by 5 bases and J by 4 bases. The CDR3 contains 14 residues. The germline gives CDR1 SGHAT, CDR2 FQNNGV. In DNA, the CDR3 is TGTGCCAGCAGCCTTACAGGGGGAGGCACTGAAGCTTTCTTT. Protein: CASSLTGGGTEAFF.

The chain recombines TRBV5-1 with TRBJ1-2; 12 bases agree with TRBD1. CDR1 is SGHRS and CDR2 is YFSETQ in the germline V gene. The CDR3 sequence is 14 residues long. Trimming cost V 3 bases and J 8 bases; bases outside gene matches: 5. CDR3 region: CASSSTGTGGGYTF. CDR3 nucleotide sequence: TGCGCCAGCAGCTCCACCGGGACAGGGGGCGGCTACACCTTC.

This chain uses TRBV7-9 with TRBJ2-7, with D possibly TRBD1 on 5 matching bases. Deletions cut 4 bases from V and 2 bases from J, with 21 bases between. This CDR3 comprises 17 residues. CDR1 and CDR2 from the germline V gene are SEHNR and FQNEAQ (reference sequence). The CDR3 sequence: CASSSPPPGNMAYEQYF. In DNA form, the CDR3 reads TGTGCCAGCAGCTCACCTCCCCCAGGGAACATGGCCTACGAGCAGTACTTC.

This clone was detected only a few times. This rearrangement joins TRBV25-1 to TRBJ2-3; D may be TRBD2 (5 bases). Per the germline V gene, CDR1 is MGHDK and CDR2 is SYGVNS. Trimming took off 0 bases at V and 7 bases at J, with 8 bases between the two ends. The CDR3 extends over 13 amino acids. The CDR3 reads CASSEYSEYTQYF. The CDR3 DNA reads TGTGCCAGCAGTGAATATAGCGAGTATACGCAGTATTTT.

This clone was detected a few times. The chain carries TRBV28 and TRBJ1-2, with D possibly TRBD1 on 5 matching bases. There are 16 residues in the CDR3. With 6 bases removed from V and 4 bases from J, the gap between germline ends came to 21 bases. The germline gives CDR1 MDHEN, CDR2 SYDVKM. This CDR3 is CASRGGAQGWVYGYTF. CDR3 in DNA: TGTGCCAGCAGGGGAGGGGCCCAGGGTTGGGTCTATGGCTACACCTTC.

The gene calls are TRBV21-1 and TRBJ2-5; the table gives TRBD2 as D, unverified against the DNA. TRBV21-1 is annotated as a pseudogene. The CDR3 extends over 14 amino acids. In DNA, the CDR3 is TGTGCCAGCCACCGTCTAGCGGGGTGGGAGACCCAGTACTTC. Its protein is CASHRLAGWETQYF.

V is TRBV9 and J is TRBJ2-7; TRBD2 aligns across 10 bases. With 0 bases clipped from V and 3 bases from J, the junction kept 3 bases outside the gene matches. The germline V gene has CDR1 SGDLS and CDR2 YYNGEE. CDR3 size: 15 residues. The CDR3 sequence: CASSVGTSGYYEQYF. CDR3 nucleotides: TGTGCCAGCAGCGTAGGGACTAGCGGATACTACGAGCAGTACTTC.

The rearrangement uses TRBV6-6 and TRBJ2-5, with a possible D match to TRBD2 (6 bases). V gave up 6 bases and J gave up 5 bases, with 22 bases separating them. This CDR3 contains 16 residues. Germline CDR1 MNHNY, CDR2 SVGAGI (reference sequence). CDR3 region: CASSPNGRGAGETQYF. The CDR3 DNA follows: TGTGCCAGCAGCCCAAATGGGCGGGGAGCCGGGGAGACCCAGTACTTC.

This clone was seen a handful of times. The chain uses TRBV10-2 and TRBJ2-7; 9 nucleotides line up with TRBD2. V lost 0 bases and J lost 3; bases outside the gene matches: 3. This CDR3 spans 15 amino acids. The V gene's germline CDR1 is WSHSY and CDR2 SAAADI. The CDR3 DNA follows: TGCGCCAGCAGTGAGTCAACTAGCGGGCGCTACGAGCAGTACTTC. It encodes CASSESTSGRYEQYF.

This clone has a handful of counts. The CDR3 DNA is TGTGCCAGCAGTTACGGACAGGTCTCCTACGAGCAGTACTTC. Amino acid sequence: CASSYGQVSYEQYF. This sequence joins TRBV6-6 and TRBJ2-7, with 7 bases fitting TRBD1. V shed 2 bases and J 0 bases; nucleotides not matched to a gene: 1. There are 14 residues in the CDR3. The germline V gene encodes CDR1 MNHNY and CDR2 SVGAGI (reference sequence).

This chain joins TRBV13 and TRBJ1-2; no firm D call. Germline CDR1 is PRHDT and CDR2 is FYEKMQ (reference sequence). V lost 8 bases, J lost 3 bases, and 10 bases lay in between. The CDR3 runs 12 residues. CDR3 region: CASAGLHYGYTF. CDR3 DNA: TGTGCCAGCGCGGGCTTACACTATGGCTACACCTTC.

This chain joins TRBV4-1 and TRBJ1-4; TRBD1 is a possible D gene (5 bases). The CDR3 is 14 residues long. V was cut by 2 bases and J by 2 bases, with 6 bases left in between. The germline CDR1 and CDR2 sequences are MGHRA and YSYEKL. CDR3: CASSQRGTNEKLFF. CDR3 nucleotides: TGCGCCAGCAGCCAACGGGGGACTAATGAAAAACTGTTTTTT.

J is TRBJ2-1 and V is TRBV4-2, with a weak D call TRBD1 (6 bases). Germline V gene sequence: CDR1 LGHNA, CDR2 YNFKEQ. This CDR3 has 13 amino acids. V lost 3 bases and J 9 bases, leaving 12 bases between the germline ends. CDR3 nucleotides: TGTGCCAGCAGCCAGGGGGCGCCGGGTGAGCAGTTCTTC. Its translation is CASSQGAPGEQFF.

There are a few counts of this clone. The chain recombines TRBV20-1 with TRBJ2-7, with a tentative D call TRBD1 (5 bases). The CDR3 length is 11 residues. Trimming stripped 2 bases from V and 4 bases from J, with 6 bases between. Germline lookup yields CDR1 DFQATT and CDR2 SNEGSKA (reference sequence). CDR3 loop: CSARSGYEQYF. Here the CDR3 DNA reads TGCAGTGCTAGATCAGGGTACGAGCAGTACTTC.

This clone was recorded a few times. This chain uses TRBV9 with TRBJ2-3; maybe TRBD1 (5 bases). CDR1 and CDR2 from the germline V gene are SGDLS and YYNGEE. CDR3 length: 13 residues. V was pared by 4 bases and J by 6 bases, with 12 bases between. Here the CDR3 DNA reads TGTGCCAGCAGCATCTACAAGGGGGATACGCAGTATTTT. Protein: CASSIYKGDTQYF.

This clone was picked up a small number of times. The rearrangement joins TRBV11-2 to TRBJ2-7; the match to TRBD2 covers 13 bases. V lost 5 bases to trimming and J lost 1 base; unmatched junction nucleotides: 8. The CDR3 consists of 17 residues. Germline CDR1 reads SGHAT; CDR2 reads FQNNGV. CDR3 sequence: CASSPLGLAGRSYEQYF. CDR3 DNA sequence: TGTGCCAGCAGCCCACTGGGACTAGCGGGAAGATCCTACGAGCAGTACTTC.

The chain links TRBV5-1 to TRBJ2-5; D unclear. Germline CDR1 reads SGHRS; CDR2 reads YFSETQ. The ends were cut back, 2 bases at V and 1 base at J, with 6 bases in the middle. The CDR3 contains 13 residues. The CDR3 DNA reads as TGCGCCAGCAGCTTTAGCATCCAAGAGACCCAGTACTTC. Translation gives CASSFSIQETQYF.

The rearrangement uses TRBV7-9 and TRBJ1-1; D gene unclear. Trimming removed 3 bases at V and 3 bases at J, with 5 bases between. CDR1 and CDR2 (germline): SEHNR, FQNEAQ (reference sequence). The CDR3 consists of 12 residues. The DNA for the CDR3 is TGTGCCAGCAGCTTCCAGGACACTGAAGCTTTCTTT. It specifies CASSFQDTEAFF. Supplemented by reference TRBV7-9 and TRBJ1-1, the full variable domain reads DTGVSQNPRHKITKRGQNVTFRCDPISEHNRLYWYRQTLGQGPEFLTYFQNEAQLEKSRLLSDRFSAERPKGSFSTLEIQRTEQGDSAMYLCASSFQDTEAFFGQGTRLTVV.

The rearrangement links TRBV5-1 to TRBJ1-1; 9 bases line up with TRBD1. With 0 bases clipped from V and 6 bases from J, the junction kept 9 bases outside the gene matches. CDR1 and CDR2 from the germline V gene are SGHRS and YFSETQ. The CDR3 sequence is 16 residues long. CDR3 sequence: CASSLAPGQGEAEAFF. CDR3 DNA: TGCGCCAGCAGCTTGGCCCCGGGACAGGGAGAGGCTGAAGCTTTCTTT. The variable domain in full, with the rest retrieved from reference TRBV5-1 and TRBJ1-1, is KAGVTQTPRYLIKTRGQQVTLSCSPISGHRSVSWYQQTPGQGLQFLFEYFSETQRNKGNFPGRFSGRQFSNSRSEMNVSTLELGDSALYLCASSLAPGQGEAEAFFGQGTRLTVV.

In this sample, this clone turned up a few times. The CDR3 region has the DNA TGTGCCATCAGTGGGCCACGGGGGAGGGAGAGGAGCACTGAAGCTTTCTTT. This encodes CAISGPRGRERSTEAFF. J is TRBJ1-1 and V is TRBV10-3; the D gene is possibly TRBD1 (5 bases). CDR3 length: 17 amino acids. Trimming shortened V by 4 bases and J by 4 bases, and 22 bases separated the two germline ends. The V gene's germline CDR1 is ENHRY and CDR2 SYGVKD.

This clone has only a few counts. This chain links TRBV29-1 with TRBJ2-1; 7 positions agree with TRBD2. V shed 3 bases and J 7 bases; nucleotides not matched to a gene: 6. The CDR3 is made up of 13 amino acids. CDR1 and CDR2 (germline): SQVTM, ANQGSEA. The chain's CDR3 is CSVETGGMNEQFF. The CDR3 nucleotides read TGCAGCGTTGAGACGGGAGGAATGAATGAGCAGTTCTTC.

This rearrangement joins TRBV11-3 to TRBJ1-4; maybe TRBD1 (5 bases). V lost 0 bases, J lost 7 bases, and 15 bases lay in between. The CDR3 consists of 16 residues. Germline V gene sequence: CDR1 SGHNT, CDR2 YENEEA. The CDR3 bases are TGTGCCAGCAGCTTAGATCGGGGACTTGTCAGTGAAAAACTGTTTTTT. Its protein product is CASSLDRGLVSEKLFF.